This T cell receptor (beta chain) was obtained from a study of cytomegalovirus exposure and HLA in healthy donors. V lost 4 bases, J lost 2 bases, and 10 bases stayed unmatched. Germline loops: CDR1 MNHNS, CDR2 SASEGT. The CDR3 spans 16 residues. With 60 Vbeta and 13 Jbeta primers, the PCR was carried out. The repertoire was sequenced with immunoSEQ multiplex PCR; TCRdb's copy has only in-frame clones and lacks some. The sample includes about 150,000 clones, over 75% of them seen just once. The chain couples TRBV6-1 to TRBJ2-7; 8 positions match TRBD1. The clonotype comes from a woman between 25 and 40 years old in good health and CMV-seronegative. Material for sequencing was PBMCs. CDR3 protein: CASSGPWDRKAYEQYF. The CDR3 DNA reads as TGTGCCAGCAGTGGTCCGTGGGACAGGAAAGCCTACGAGCAGTACTTC.